This T cell receptor beta chain originates from a study of blood T cell repertoires in COVID-19. Sequencing was performed with immunoSEQ multiplex PCR; in TCRdb, only in-frame clones are kept and a portion is missing. Found here are fewer than 150,000 clones, roughly four fifths of them singletons; the top ten hold about a sixth. Trimming removed 8 bases from V and 3 bases from J; junction bases left unmatched: 10. CDR3 length equals 14 residues. The germline V gene has CDR1 SNHLY and CDR2 FYNNEI. This clonotype was sampled from a man in his thirties or forties who had recovered from COVID-19. The chain employs TRBV2 and TRBJ2-7; 7 bases line up with TRBD1. Input material: PBMCs or T cells enriched from blood (not recorded which). The CDR3 is CASRAGTAFYEQYF. In nucleotides, the CDR3 is TGTGCCAGCCGGGCCGGGACAGCTTTCTACGAGCAGTACTTC.